What follows are 3 T cell receptor beta chains derived from one specimen sequenced in a study of blood T cell repertoires in COVID-19. The protocol was immunoSEQ multiplex PCR, while the TCRdb copy is restricted to in-frame clones and leaves out a portion. The data contain 350,000 to 450,000 clones, more than 85% of them singletons. The source material was PBMCs or T cells enriched from blood (not recorded which). These receptors all stem from a woman in her thirties or forties who had been exposed to COVID-19.

This chain uses TRBV5-1 with TRBJ2-5, with TRBD1 as a possible D gene (7 bases). The CDR3 has 15 residues. From germline, CDR1 is SGHRS and CDR2 YFSETQ. V dropped 0 bases and J dropped 5 bases, with 14 bases sitting between them. The CDR3 DNA reads as TGCGCCAGCAGCTTGGGAGACTCAGGGGGGGAGACCCAGTACTTC. Protein: CASSLGDSGGETQYF.

This clone was observed once. The chain links TRBV5-5 to TRBJ1-1; 10 positions match TRBD1. This CDR3 is built from 16 residues. Losses at the gene ends were 2 bases for V and 5 bases for J; bases not matched to a gene: 9. Germline V gene lookup returns CDR1 SGHKS and CDR2 YYEKEE (reference sequence). CDR3 in amino acids: CASSFGTGAMWTEAFF. In DNA, the CDR3 is TGTGCCAGCAGCTTCGGGACAGGGGCTATGTGGACTGAAGCTTTCTTT. The full variable domain, rest sourced from reference TRBV5-5 and TRBJ1-1, is DAGVTQSPTHLIKTRGQQVTLRCSPISGHKSVSWYQQVLGQGPQFIFQYYEKEERGRGNFPDRFSARQFPNYSSELNVNALLLGDSALYLCASSFGTGAMWTEAFFGQGTRLTVV.

This sequence joins TRBV9 and TRBJ1-1; tentatively, D is TRBD1 (5 bases). V was cut by 0 bases and J by 0 bases, with 15 bases left in between. This CDR3 is built from 17 residues. CDR1 is SGDLS and CDR2 is YYNGEE in the germline V gene. The CDR3 DNA reads TGTGCCAGCAGCGTAGGCCAGGGTGGAAGATTGAACACTGAAGCTTTCTTT. Its translation is CASSVGQGGRLNTEAFF. The whole variable domain, filled in from reference TRBV9 and TRBJ1-1, reads DSGVTQTPKHLITATGQRVTLRCSPRSGDLSVYWYQQSLDQGLQFLIQYYNGEERAKGNILERFSAQQFPDLHSELNLSSLELGDSALYFCASSVGQGGRLNTEAFFGQGTRLTVV.